One and the same sample provided the 25 T cell receptor beta chains below, sequenced in a study of cytomegalovirus exposure and HLA in healthy donors. Data came from immunoSEQ multiplex PCR; TCRdb stores just in-frame clones and leaves some out. This sample has approximately 200,000 clones, with almost 90% found just once. The sample taken for sequencing was PBMCs. All receptors derive from a young woman in good health and CMV-seronegative.

J is TRBJ2-1 and V is TRBV27; 7 bases map to TRBD1. The CDR3 extends over 15 amino acids. The V gene end was trimmed by 8 bases and the J gene end by 2 bases; junction bases not matched to a gene: 9. Germline CDR1 reads MNHEY; CDR2 reads SMNVEV (reference sequence). The DNA for the CDR3 is TGTGCCAGCTATCCCGGGACAGCAACCTACAATGAGCAGTTCTTC. It translates to CASYPGTATYNEQFF.

The gene calls are TRBV10-3 and TRBJ1-2; tentative D call: TRBD1 (5 bases). The germline V gene encodes CDR1 ENHRY and CDR2 SYGVKD. CDR3 size: 15 residues. Trimming cost V 7 bases and J 6 bases, with 21 bases left between them. CDR3 sequence reads: CAINNIQGIGDGYTF. The CDR3 nucleotides read TGTGCCATCAATAACATCCAGGGAATTGGAGATGGCTACACCTTC.

The J gene is TRBJ1-1, the V gene TRBV10-3; 7 bases fit TRBD1. Germline V gene data show CDR1 as ENHRY and CDR2 as SYGVKD. Trimming at V came to 4 bases and at J to 11 bases, leaving 10 bases not matched to a gene. This CDR3 has 13 amino acids. The DNA of the CDR3 is TGTGCCATCAGTGGATCAGGGGGACGGCACGCTTTCTTT. Amino acids: CAISGSGGRHAFF.

The chain uses TRBV6-1 and TRBJ2-7, with unresolved D. The CDR3 length is 15 residues. V lost 5 bases and J lost 1, with 15 bases in between. From germline, CDR1 is MNHNS and CDR2 SASEGT. CDR3 sequence (DNA): TGTGCCAGCAGTCTTGATGTTGCAGGTTCCTACGAGCAGTACTTC. This encodes CASSLDVAGSYEQYF.

The chain has TRBV27 and TRBJ2-7, with 8 positions matching TRBD1. Unmatched junction bases numbered 6, after V lost 2 bases and J lost 3 bases. Germline assignment: CDR1 MNHEY and CDR2 SMNVEV (reference sequence). CDR3 length: 15 residues. In DNA, the CDR3 is TGTGCCAGCAGTTTAGCTACCGGGACAGGCTACGAGCAGTACTTC. Protein: CASSLATGTGYEQYF.

This chain connects TRBV7-3 to TRBJ2-5, with 7 bases fitting TRBD2. The V and J ends lost 1 base and 2 bases, in that order; junction bases with no gene match: 13. The germline V gene has CDR1 SGHTA and CDR2 FQGTGA. The CDR3 consists of 18 residues. Written as DNA, the CDR3 is TGTGCCAGCAGCTTAATCGGGAGGCCCAATAACTTACAAGAGACCCAGTACTTC. This gives the protein CASSLIGRPNNLQETQYF.

This chain connects TRBV11-3 to TRBJ2-1; 15 bases are shared with TRBD2. The germline V gene encodes CDR1 SGHNT and CDR2 YENEEA. This CDR3 contains 15 residues. V shed 6 bases and J 9 bases; nucleotides not matched to a gene: 6. CDR3 region: CASSSRTSGRAEQFF. The CDR3 DNA reads as TGTGCCAGCAGTTCCCGGACTAGCGGGAGGGCTGAGCAGTTCTTC.

CDR3 region: CASTPGSGDEQFF. DNA for the CDR3: TGCGCCAGCACCCCAGGGTCGGGGGATGAGCAGTTCTTC. This chain joins TRBV5-1 and TRBJ2-1, with D possibly being TRBD2 (6 bases). The CDR3 totals 13 residues. Germline loops: CDR1 SGHRS, CDR2 YFSETQ. The ends were cut back, 6 bases at V and 8 bases at J, with 15 bases in the middle.

A few counts support this clone. The chain links TRBV27 to TRBJ2-7; 13 nucleotides align to TRBD2. Germline trimming cut 5 bases from V and 6 bases from J; bases unmatched to any gene: 7. There are 15 residues in the CDR3. Germline loops: CDR1 MNHEY, CDR2 SMNVEV (reference sequence). This CDR3 reads CASSPPLAGGSEQYF. The CDR3 bases are TGTGCCAGCAGTCCCCCACTAGCGGGAGGGAGCGAGCAGTACTTC.

This chain joins TRBV27 and TRBJ2-2, with 10 positions matching TRBD2. This CDR3 is 14 amino acids long. Germline V gene sequence: CDR1 MNHEY, CDR2 SMNVEV (reference sequence). Trimming removed 8 bases from V and 6 bases from J; junction bases left unmatched: 6. This CDR3 is CASLEREGAGELFF. The CDR3 nucleotides are TGTGCCAGCCTAGAGCGGGAGGGCGCCGGGGAGCTGTTTTTT.

V and J are TRBV7-9 and TRBJ2-2; 8 nucleotides align to TRBD2. V shed 2 bases, J shed 2 bases, and the junction held 13 bases outside the gene matches. In germline, CDR1 is SEHNR, CDR2 FQNEAQ (reference sequence). The CDR3 has 19 residues. In DNA form, the CDR3 reads TGTGCCAGCAGCTTACAGGATAGCGGGATTCAGTTTAACACCGGGGAGCTGTTTTTT. Its translation: CASSLQDSGIQFNTGELFF.

The V call is TRBV28, the J call TRBJ2-6; possible D gene TRBD2, 6 bases. Trimming stripped 2 bases from V and 0 bases from J, with 8 bases between. Looked up from germline, CDR1 is MDHEN and CDR2 is SYDVKM. This CDR3 has 16 amino acids. The CDR3 protein is CASSLPGGSGANVLTF. CDR3 nucleotide sequence: TGTGCCAGCAGTTTACCCGGGGGCTCTGGGGCCAACGTCCTGACTTTC.

The chain uses TRBV28 and TRBJ2-7, with D possibly TRBD1 on 5 matching bases. The CDR3 has 12 amino acids. Trimming shortened V by 5 bases and J by 7 bases, and 12 bases separated the two germline ends. Per germline, CDR1 MDHEN and CDR2 SYDVKM. The CDR3 reads CASSLVGVEQYF. Here the CDR3 DNA reads TGTGCCAGCAGTCTTGTAGGGGTTGAGCAGTACTTC.

The V gene is TRBV28, the J gene TRBJ2-2; 10 nucleotides match TRBD2. The germline gives CDR1 MDHEN, CDR2 SYDVKM. With 5 bases clipped from V and 5 bases from J, the junction kept 8 bases outside the gene matches. There are 16 residues in the CDR3. The CDR3 region has the DNA TGTGCCAGCAGTCACACTAGCGGGGAGCTGACCGGGGAGCTGTTTTTT. Translating it yields CASSHTSGELTGELFF.

This clone was found once. V and J are TRBV10-3 and TRBJ2-7, with 7 bases identical to TRBD1. Germline lookup yields CDR1 ENHRY and CDR2 SYGVKD. V lost 6 bases to trimming and J lost 3 bases; unmatched junction nucleotides: 8. This CDR3 is built from 14 residues. The CDR3 bases are TGTGCCATCAGGGGAACTGACAGGGACTACGAGCAGTACTTC. Residues: CAIRGTDRDYEQYF.

This rearrangement joins TRBV6-5 to TRBJ2-7, with D tentatively TRBD1 (6 bases). Trimming cost V 7 bases and J 0 bases, with 7 bases left between them. Germline V lookup: CDR1 MNHEY, CDR2 SVGAGI. This CDR3 spans 12 amino acids. DNA for the CDR3: TGTGCCAGCAAAGGGGGCTCCTACGAGCAGTACTTC. Its protein is CASKGGSYEQYF.

This clone was seen only once. The V and J genes are TRBV11-2 and TRBJ2-3; TRBD1 aligns across 9 bases. V trimming: 5 bases; J trimming: 11 bases; junction bases outside the gene matches: 5. Germline values: CDR1 SGHAT, CDR2 FQNNGV. This CDR3 is 12 amino acids long. CDR3 in amino acids: CASSLTGGRQYF. The CDR3 DNA reads TGTGCCAGCAGCCTAACAGGGGGCAGGCAGTATTTT.

This chain joins TRBV4-1 and TRBJ2-1; no definite D call. The germline CDR1 and CDR2 sequences are MGHRA and YSYEKL. Trimming pared 2 bases from V and 4 bases from J, leaving 18 bases between. The CDR3 extends over 17 amino acids. CDR3 sequence reads: CASSQWSEVGFYNEQFF. The CDR3 coding sequence is TGCGCCAGCAGCCAATGGTCCGAGGTGGGTTTTTACAATGAGCAGTTCTTC.

The chain combines TRBV4-2 with TRBJ1-2, with a weak D call TRBD1 (5 bases). CDR3 length equals 16 residues. CDR1 is LGHNA, CDR2 YNFKEQ, per germline. With 3 bases removed from V and 7 bases from J, the gap between germline ends came to 21 bases. In DNA form, the CDR3 reads TGTGCCAGCAGCCAGCAAGTCCAGGGTTTCAAGGGTGGCTACACCTTC. Protein product: CASSQQVQGFKGGYTF.

The chain uses TRBV18 and TRBJ1-5; D unresolved. The CDR3 length is 13 residues. Germline V lookup: CDR1 KGHSH, CDR2 LQKENI. Trimming pared 3 bases from V and 7 bases from J, leaving 10 bases between. CDR3 sequence: CASSPGVGQPQHF. The DNA of the CDR3 is TGTGCCAGCTCACCGGGAGTGGGGCAGCCCCAGCATTTT.

V usage is TRBV13 and J usage is TRBJ1-2, with TRBD1 as a possible D gene (5 bases). V dropped 5 bases and J dropped 8 bases, with 21 bases sitting between them. This CDR3 is built from 15 residues. Per germline, CDR1 PRHDT and CDR2 FYEKMQ (reference sequence). The CDR3 loop reads CASSHENRGERGYTF. The CDR3 nucleotides read TGTGCCAGCAGCCACGAGAATAGGGGTGAGCGCGGCTACACCTTC.

The chain employs TRBV9 and TRBJ1-1; D gene uncertain. This CDR3 contains 12 residues. V dropped 3 bases and J dropped 5 bases, with 8 bases sitting between them. Looked up from germline, CDR1 is SGDLS and CDR2 is YYNGEE. DNA for the CDR3: TGTGCCAGCAGCGCCGGAGGTACTGAAGCTTTCTTT. It encodes CASSAGGTEAFF. Full variable domain (remainder filled in from reference TRBV9 and TRBJ1-1): DSGVTQTPKHLITATGQRVTLRCSPRSGDLSVYWYQQSLDQGLQFLIQYYNGEERAKGNILERFSAQQFPDLHSELNLSSLELGDSALYFCASSAGGTEAFFGQGTRLTVV.

V usage is TRBV5-6 and J usage is TRBJ1-2; D uncertain. Germline values: CDR1 SGHDT, CDR2 YYEEEE. Trimming pared 2 bases from V and 8 bases from J, leaving 10 bases between. The CDR3 runs 12 residues. The CDR3 is CASSLVYKGYTF. In DNA form, the CDR3 reads TGTGCCAGCAGCTTAGTATACAAGGGCTACACCTTC.

Points on this clone: The junction departs from germline at one end; a sequencing error may be responsible. The V call is TRBV28, the J call TRBJ2-5, with D maybe TRBD1 (6 bases). The CDR3 loop spans 15 amino acids. Per the germline V gene, CDR1 is MDHEN and CDR2 is SYDVKM. In nucleotides, the CDR3 is TGTGCGAGCAGTTTAGAGACGCAGGGGCAAGAGACCCAGTACTTC. This translates into CASSLETQGQETQYF. The full variable domain, with the rest looked up from reference TRBV28 and TRBJ2-5, is DVKVTQSSRYLVKRTGEKVFLECVQDMDHENMFWYRQDPGLGLRLIYFSYDVKMKEKGDIPEGYSVSREKKERFSLILESASTNQTSMYLCASSLETQGQETQYFGPGTRLLVL.

In the case of this clone: Other nucleotide sequences from this sample produce the same CDR3. J is TRBJ1-2 and V is TRBV20-1, with 7 nucleotides matching TRBD1. CDR1 and CDR2 (germline): DFQATT, SNEGSKA (reference sequence). The CDR3 has 11 amino acids. V dropped 7 bases and J dropped 2; count of bases not matched to a gene: 1. CDR3 coding DNA: TGCAGTGGACAGGGAAACTATGGCTACACCTTC. Encoded protein: CSGQGNYGYTF.